This TCR beta chain appears in the sequencing data of a study of early T cells in non-severe SARS-CoV-2 infection. Study at large: Unsorted whole blood bulk RNA was sequenced, with unpaired chains.

Notes on this clonotype: Its target is unknown.

Study-level results: VDJdb matches were skewed toward anti-spike CD8 T cell responses.

Molecules of cDNA were individually given unique molecular identifiers that were attached to them. Via MiXCR, TCRdb re-called the 5' RACE reads, giving one row per CDR3 protein. The sample includes tens of thousands of distinct CDR3 sequences, around 15% of them seen just once. This clonotype was sampled from an adult who was a healthcare worker with PCR-confirmed SARS-CoV-2 infection or an uninfected control (not recorded which). Sequenced input: whole blood.

CDR3 DNA: TGTGCCAGCATTAGGTCCGGGGAGCTGTTTTTT. This encodes CASIRSGELFF. The chain links TRBV2 to TRBJ2-2, with D hard to call. Trimming took off 7 bases at V and 6 bases at J, with 6 bases between the two ends. CDR3 size: 11 residues. Germline CDR1 and CDR2: SNHLY and FYNNEI. The full variable domain, completed using reference TRBV2 and TRBJ2-2, is EPEVTQTPSHQVTQMGQEVILRCVPISNHLYFYWYRQILGQKVEFLVSFYNNEISEKSEIFDDQFSVERPDGSNFTLKIRSTKLEDSAMYFCASIRSGELFFGEGSRLTVL.